The 5 T cell receptor beta chains given below trace back to one sample, sequenced in a study of T-cell reconstitution after alpha-beta-depleted transplantation in children. Unique molecular identifiers were incorporated when the TCRbeta library was constructed. TCRdb re-analysed the PCR reads in MiXCR, keeping a single row per CDR3 protein. The sample lists 200,000 or so distinct CDR3 sequences; around 7.7% were seen once. The specimen comprised PBMCs, mostly from graft donor cells, sampled 360 days after TCRalphabeta/CD19-depleted stem cell transplant. These receptors all stem from a male patient between 2 and 9 years old who had a stem cell transplant for acute myeloid leukemia, so the T cells may come from the graft donor.

This clonotype was seen many times. The chain uses TRBV28 and TRBJ1-1; 7 nucleotides match TRBD1. V trimming: 6 bases; J trimming: 9 bases; junction bases outside the gene matches: 7. CDR1 and CDR2 from the germline V gene are MDHEN and SYDVKM. The CDR3 length is 12 residues. The CDR3 DNA follows: TGTGCCAGCAGAACACAGGGGAGTAAAGCTTTCTTT. Translating gives CASRTQGSKAFF.

V is TRBV11-2 and J is TRBJ1-1; D is uncertain. The CDR3 is made up of 14 amino acids. Trimming cost V 5 bases and J 0 bases, with 10 bases left between them. Germline V gene data show CDR1 as SGHAT and CDR2 as FQNNGV. The CDR3 bases are TGTGCCAGCAGCGATGTACGGTTGAACACTGAAGCTTTCTTT. As protein: CASSDVRLNTEAFF. The variable domain in full, with the rest retrieved from reference TRBV11-2 and TRBJ1-1, is EAGVAQSPRYKIIEKRQSVAFWCNPISGHATLYWYQQILGQGPKLLIQFQNNGVVDDSQLPKDRFSAERLKGVDSTLKIQPAKLEDSAVYLCASSDVRLNTEAFFGQGTRLTVV.

Only a few counts were recorded for this clonotype. The V gene is TRBV3-1, the J gene TRBJ2-5, with D perhaps being TRBD1 or TRBD2 (5 bases each). CDR3 size: 14 residues. CDR1 is LGHDT, CDR2 YNNKEL, per germline (reference sequence). Trimming stripped 0 bases from V and 9 bases from J, with 14 bases between. CDR3 nucleotides: TGTGCCAGCAGCCAAGAAGGACAAGGGGACGCCCAGTACTTC. Its translation: CASSQEGQGDAQYF.

This clonotype was observed at least ten times. This chain joins TRBV10-3 and TRBJ1-5; tentatively, D is TRBD1 (6 bases). Germline CDR1 is ENHRY and CDR2 is SYGVKD. The CDR3 runs to 12 residues. V was trimmed by 10 bases and J by 7 bases, leaving 14 bases between them. CDR3 loop: CATQGPSQPQHF. CDR3 nucleotides: TGTGCCACCCAGGGGCCCAGCCAGCCCCAGCATTTT.

This chain connects TRBV29-1 to TRBJ2-7, with 9 bases aligning to TRBD2. CDR3 size: 14 residues. CDR1 SQVTM and CDR2 ANQGSEA come from the germline V gene. The J segment lost 3 bases and the V segment lost 2 bases, leaving 5 bases of the junction unmatched. DNA for the CDR3: TGCAGCGTTGAAACTAGCGGGCCTATCTACGAGCAGTACTTC. Translated: CSVETSGPIYEQYF.